Below are 24 T cell receptor beta chains sequenced from a single sample in a study of beta chain features in type 1 diabetes. Expressed TCRB transcripts got sequenced, as all isolated RNA was reverse transcribed. TCRdb's copy holds only in-frame clones and misses some; the assay was immunoSEQ multiplex PCR. The repertoire holds under 500,000 clones, with over 25% as singletons. Sequencing used naive CD4+ T cells from blood. The receptor source for this set is a man between 18 and 35 years old in good health.

The chain combines TRBV29-1 with TRBJ2-7; TRBD1 might be the D (5 bases). Trimming removed 6 bases from V and 3 bases from J, with 15 bases in between. The germline V gene has CDR1 SQVTM and CDR2 ANQGSEA. CDR3 size: 13 residues. This CDR3 is CSVPGNGRYEQYF. The CDR3 nucleotides are TGCAGCGTACCAGGGAACGGACGCTACGAGCAGTACTTC.

This clone has only a few counts. J is TRBJ2-7 and V is TRBV7-9; 7 nucleotides line up with TRBD1. J lost 3 bases, V lost 3 bases, and 5 bases had no gene match. The CDR3 totals 14 residues. Germline V lookup: CDR1 SEHNR, CDR2 FQNEAQ (reference sequence). This CDR3 is CASSLYGTDYEQYF. The CDR3 DNA sequence: TGTGCCAGCAGCTTGTATGGGACAGACTACGAGCAGTACTTC. The whole variable domain, filled in from reference TRBV7-9 and TRBJ2-7, reads DTGVSQNPRHKITKRGQNVTFRCDPISEHNRLYWYRQTLGQGPEFLTYFQNEAQLEKSRLLSDRFSAERPKGSFSTLEIQRTEQGDSAMYLCASSLYGTDYEQYFGPGTRLTVT.

This clone was detected only a few times. Other nucleotide sequences from this sample produce the same CDR3. V and J are TRBV7-2 and TRBJ2-1; 7 nucleotides align to TRBD1. Germline lookup yields CDR1 SGHTA and CDR2 FQGNSA. The trim removed 1 base at V and 6 bases at J, leaving 3 bases unmatched. CDR3 length: 14 residues. The CDR3 DNA follows: TGTGCCAGCAGCTTAGGGCCAGGGGGCAATGAGCAGTTCTTC. Translation: CASSLGPGGNEQFF.

This clone turned up a few times. The chain joins TRBV20-1 to TRBJ2-7; D possibly corresponds to TRBD1 (6 bases). The germline V gene encodes CDR1 DFQATT and CDR2 SNEGSKA (reference sequence). This CDR3 is 11 amino acids long. V was trimmed by 6 bases and J by 3 bases, leaving 9 bases between them. The CDR3 sequence: CSAPDSYEQYF. The CDR3 coding sequence is TGCAGTGCACCGGACAGCTACGAGCAGTACTTC.

V and J are TRBV7-2 and TRBJ2-7; D gene uncertain. The CDR3 runs to 14 residues. Trimming took 1 base from V and 1 from J, leaving 8 bases between them. Germline loops: CDR1 SGHTA, CDR2 FQGNSA. For the CDR3, the DNA is TGTGCCAGCAGCTTAGAGTGGGGATCCTACGAGCAGTACTTC. Its protein product is CASSLEWGSYEQYF.

The chain joins TRBV28 to TRBJ2-7, with no clear D. CDR1 and CDR2 (germline): MDHEN, SYDVKM. Trimming took off 2 bases at V and 0 bases at J, with 5 bases between the two ends. The CDR3 is 13 residues long. The DNA for the CDR3 is TGTGCCAGCAGTTTAACGGTCTCCTACGAGCAGTACTTC. Its translation is CASSLTVSYEQYF.

The chain is built from TRBV4-2 and TRBJ2-1; TRBD2 matches 7 bases. Germline V gene data show CDR1 as LGHNA and CDR2 as YNFKEQ. V was clipped by 3 bases and J by 3 bases; unmatched bases: 5. CDR3 length: 15 residues. The CDR3 bases are TGTGCCAGCAGCCACCATCTAGCGGACTACAATGAGCAGTTCTTC. It specifies CASSHHLADYNEQFF.

The table lists this clone with a few counts. The chain joins TRBV23-1 to TRBJ2-5, with 10 bases matching TRBD2. TRBV23-1 is placed among ORFs of uncertain function. Trimming cost V 4 bases and J 5 bases; bases outside gene matches: 13. The CDR3 has 17 residues. The CDR3 protein is CASSLRTSGNPEETQYF. In DNA form, the CDR3 reads TGCGCCAGCAGTCTCCGGACTAGCGGAAACCCAGAGGAGACCCAGTACTTC.

The chain is built from TRBV29-1 and TRBJ2-5, with D perhaps matching TRBD1 or TRBD2 (7 bases each). The CDR3 totals 17 residues. The V gene's germline CDR1 is SQVTM and CDR2 ANQGSEA. Trimming removed 3 bases at V and 1 base at J, with 21 bases between. Here the CDR3 reads CSVDHPRGRGLQETQYF. CDR3 DNA sequence: TGCAGCGTTGACCACCCCCGAGGGAGGGGGCTCCAAGAGACCCAGTACTTC.

This clone has more than one count but fewer than ten. The CDR3 DNA reads TGCGCCAGCAGACAACAGGGGCCGATTTACAATGAGCAGTTCTTC. Amino acids: CASRQQGPIYNEQFF. The chain has TRBV5-1 and TRBJ2-1; 7 bases are a match to TRBD1. Unmatched junction bases numbered 9, after V lost 5 bases and J lost 4 bases. The germline gives CDR1 SGHRS, CDR2 YFSETQ. This CDR3 region has 15 residues.

This rearrangement joins TRBV4-1 to TRBJ1-1, with a tentative D call TRBD1 (5 bases). From germline, CDR1 is MGHRA and CDR2 YSYEKL. V was trimmed by 6 bases and J by 2 bases, leaving 22 bases between them. The CDR3 runs to 17 residues. The CDR3 DNA reads TGCGCCAGCAGTAAATATCAGGGTGTGGGCCCAAACACTGAAGCTTTCTTT. Encoded protein: CASSKYQGVGPNTEAFF.

The chain carries TRBV7-2 and TRBJ2-1, with D perhaps matching TRBD1 or TRBD2 (5 bases each). The germline V gene has CDR1 SGHTA and CDR2 FQGNSA. Trimming took off 0 bases at V and 7 bases at J, with 19 bases between the two ends. CDR3 length: 17 residues. This CDR3 is CASSLASGPTFSNEQFF. The CDR3 nucleotides read TGTGCCAGCAGCTTAGCTTCGGGACCAACATTCTCGAATGAGCAGTTCTTC.

The chain links TRBV30 to TRBJ2-2, with TRBD2 matching over 7 bases. Unmatched junction bases numbered 5, after V lost 0 bases and J lost 4 bases. In germline, CDR1 is GTSNPN, CDR2 SVGIG (reference sequence). This CDR3 has 15 amino acids. The CDR3 DNA reads as TGTGCCTGGAGTGTAATAGCGGGTCGCACCGGGGAGCTGTTTTTT. Translated: CAWSVIAGRTGELFF. The whole variable domain, filled in from reference TRBV30 and TRBJ2-2, reads SQTIHQWPATLVQPVGSPLSLECTVEGTSNPNLYWYRQAAGRGLQLLFYSVGIGQISSEVPQNLSASRPQDRQFILSSKKLLLSDSGFYLCAWSVIAGRTGELFFGEGSRLTVL.

This clone occurred a few times. The chain couples TRBV29-1 to TRBJ1-4; no definite D call. CDR1 SQVTM and CDR2 ANQGSEA come from the germline V gene. The CDR3 is 13 amino acids. Trimming left V 3 bases short and J 8 bases short, with 13 bases between. CDR3 bases: TGCAGCGTTGAGACCTCCGGGCGGGAAAAACTGTTTTTT. It translates to CSVETSGREKLFF.

The genes are TRBV11-2 and TRBJ2-2; D is unclear. Germline lookup yields CDR1 SGHAT and CDR2 FQNNGV. V was clipped by 2 bases and J by 2 bases, with 6 bases between them. This CDR3 is built from 14 residues. CDR3 sequence: CASSLSANTGELFF. CDR3 nucleotides: TGTGCCAGCAGCTTATCGGCAAACACCGGGGAGCTGTTTTTT.

The chain links TRBV30 to TRBJ2-7, with D perhaps being TRBD1 or TRBD2 (5 bases each). The V and J ends lost 2 bases and 2 bases respectively, with 13 bases between them. The germline V gene has CDR1 GTSNPN and CDR2 SVGIG (reference sequence). CDR3 length: 14 residues. The CDR3, as DNA: TGTGCCTGGAGTACCGGGACGGGCACCTACGAGCAGTACTTC. Amino acid sequence: CAWSTGTGTYEQYF.

J is TRBJ2-2 and V is TRBV7-2; D is possibly TRBD2 (7 bases). The V gene lost 11 bases and the J gene lost 7 bases, with 14 bases spanning the gap. CDR1 and CDR2 from the germline V gene are SGHTA and FQGNSA. This CDR3 spans 12 amino acids. The CDR3 region has the DNA TGTGCCCTCGGGGGGCTTGGCGGGGAGCTGTTTTTT. This codes for CALGGLGGELFF.

CDR3 DNA sequence: TGCAGCGTGACCGACGGGGATGGCTACACCTTC. It is translated as CSVTDGDGYTF. The V gene is TRBV29-1, the J gene TRBJ1-2; D not resolved. Trimming removed 6 bases at V and 6 bases at J, with 11 bases between. The CDR3 sequence is 11 residues long. Germline CDR1 and CDR2: SQVTM and ANQGSEA.

The rearrangement uses TRBV29-1 and TRBJ2-7; the D gene is possibly TRBD1 (5 bases). The CDR3 is made up of 14 amino acids. Trimming removed 6 bases at V and 0 bases at J, with 15 bases between. The germline CDR1 and CDR2 sequences are SQVTM and ANQGSEA. The chain's CDR3 is CSVGLDIISYEQYF. CDR3 sequence (DNA): TGCAGCGTCGGCTTGGACATTATCTCCTACGAGCAGTACTTC.

This clone was counted a few times. The V call is TRBV6-6, the J call TRBJ2-3, with 8 bases lining up with TRBD1. The V segment lost 6 bases and the J segment 2 bases; nucleotides outside the gene matches: 7. Germline lookup yields CDR1 MNHNY and CDR2 SVGAGI (reference sequence). There are 15 residues in the CDR3. CDR3 sequence: CASSPGQAYTDTQYF. As DNA, the CDR3 is TGTGCCAGCAGCCCGGGACAGGCTTACACAGATACGCAGTATTTT.

The sample holds a few counts of this clone. This chain connects TRBV29-1 to TRBJ1-2; the match to TRBD1 covers 7 bases. The CDR3 covers 12 residues. Germline V gene data show CDR1 as SQVTM and CDR2 as ANQGSEA. V trimming: 2 bases; J trimming: 8 bases; junction bases outside the gene matches: 5. CDR3 region: CSVEKGGGGYTF. The DNA of the CDR3 is TGCAGCGTTGAAAAAGGGGGCGGCGGCTACACCTTC.

The V and J genes are TRBV7-2 and TRBJ2-3, with TRBD2 matching 8 bases. The CDR3 contains 15 residues. Germline values: CDR1 SGHTA, CDR2 FQGNSA. The V gene end was trimmed by 7 bases and the J gene end by 5 bases; junction bases not matched to a gene: 11. CDR3 sequence reads: CASTQGLVVLDTQYF. CDR3 bases: TGTGCCAGCACCCAGGGACTAGTCGTTTTAGATACGCAGTATTTT.

The rearrangement uses TRBV7-2 and TRBJ2-1, with 7 bases aligning to TRBD1. CDR3 length equals 14 residues. CDR1 is SGHTA, CDR2 FQGNSA, per germline. Trimming removed 1 base from V and 6 bases from J; junction bases left unmatched: 3. The CDR3 DNA sequence: TGTGCCAGCAGCTTAGACAGGGGTCGCAATGAGCAGTTCTTC. Amino acid sequence: CASSLDRGRNEQFF.

This clone was detected only a few times. The V call is TRBV29-1, the J call TRBJ2-2; D not certain. The CDR3 spans 13 residues. V gave up 4 bases and J gave up 5 bases, with 11 bases separating them. CDR1 SQVTM and CDR2 ANQGSEA come from the germline V gene. The CDR3 DNA follows: TGCAGCGTTGCGTTGGGAACGACCGGGGAGCTGTTTTTT. This codes for CSVALGTTGELFF.